Here is one T cell receptor (beta chain) with its context. The antigen is undetermined. TCRdb keeps only in-frame clones here, not all; method: immunoSEQ multiplex PCR. The data show about 14,000 clones, with roughly three fifths seen just once and roughly a sixth held by the top ten. This sample was taken from a study of CD4+ T cells in melanoma. General observations from the study: Diverse differentiation states were reported for melanoma neoantigen-specific CD4+ T cells. A reported correlation linked neoantigen-specific CD4+ T cells to CD8+, macrophage and B cell function.

Per germline, CDR1 MDHEN and CDR2 SYDVKM. Deletions cut 7 bases from V and 5 bases from J, with 9 bases between. This CDR3 region has 11 residues. The sequenced sample consisted of cells from a culture (not recorded whether cultured in vitro). V gene TRBV28 combines with J gene TRBJ2-7, with D perhaps TRBD1 (5 bases). The clonotype comes from a human donor with melanoma. The CDR3 sequence is CASTGYHEQYF. The CDR3 DNA follows: TGTGCCAGCACAGGGTACCACGAGCAGTACTTC. The whole variable domain, filled in from reference TRBV28 and TRBJ2-7, reads DVKVTQSSRYLVKRTGEKVFLECVQDMDHENMFWYRQDPGLGLRLIYFSYDVKMKEKGDIPEGYSVSREKKERFSLILESASTNQTSMYLCASTGYHEQYFGPGTRLTVT.